This T cell receptor (beta chain) was observed in a study of OX40 agonist ivuxolimab in advanced cancers. Study in general: Ivuxolimab, an antibody that agonizes OX40 (CD134), was administered to the patients. Among those treated, three patients had partial responses, one with hepatocellular carcinoma and two with cutaneous melanoma. General study results and limits: There were, on average, more expanded clones in CD8+ T cells than in CD4+.

TCRdb's table, derived via immunoSEQ multiplex PCR, lists solely in-frame clones and lacks some. The repertoire holds under 65,000 clones, 85% seen once, with just over 20% in the top ten. Blood sampling was done at baseline, cycle 4 day 1, and cycle 7 day 1. This CDR3 is built from 12 residues. Germline V gene data show CDR1 as MGHDK and CDR2 as SYGVNS. With 1 base removed from V and 8 bases from J, the gap between germline ends came to 6 bases. For this clone: Its antigen is unknown.

The sequencing used CD4+ or CD8+ T cells sorted from blood, collected in a trial of the OX40 agonist ivuxolimab. The TCR comes from an adult with an advanced solid tumor such as melanoma, head and neck, liver or kidney cancer. V and J are TRBV25-1 and TRBJ2-1; D is uncertain. As DNA, the CDR3 is TGTGCCAGCAGTGAATCTCGGTATGAGCAGTTCTTC. This sequence encodes CASSESRYEQFF.